This TCR beta chain was sequenced during a study of blood T cells in healthy people across ages. Through a sample-barcoded 5' primer and a J-beta primer mix, a second PCR was run for about 6 to 12 cycles. Every sample produced at least 2.5 million CDR3-containing paired-end reads. TCRdb used MiXCR to reprocess the 5' RACE reads, holding one entry per CDR3 protein. The table records under 1,100,000 distinct CDR3 sequences, 20% to 25% of them present only once. Losses at the gene ends were 3 bases for V and 3 bases for J; bases not matched to a gene: 9. This CDR3 has 16 residues. The germline CDR1 and CDR2 sequences are SGHRS and YFSETQ. These records were also assigned to another study, of T cells of mothers and their children. From that study: A second PCR was performed with the M1S primer. This primer added sample barcodes and 2-4 random nucleotides. There were over 10 million TCR beta CDR3 reads from each mother and several million from each child. When mothers and children were related, their normalized repertoire overlap, which was always slightly higher, did not differ significantly from that of unrelated pairs.

The source is a girl aged 2 to 10 in good health. The sequenced material came from blood. The V and J genes are TRBV5-1 and TRBJ2-3; 8 nucleotides line up with TRBD2. CDR3 nucleotides: TGCGCCAGCAGCTCCCGCGGAGCGGGAGAGACAGATACGCAGTATTTT. As protein: CASSSRGAGETDTQYF.